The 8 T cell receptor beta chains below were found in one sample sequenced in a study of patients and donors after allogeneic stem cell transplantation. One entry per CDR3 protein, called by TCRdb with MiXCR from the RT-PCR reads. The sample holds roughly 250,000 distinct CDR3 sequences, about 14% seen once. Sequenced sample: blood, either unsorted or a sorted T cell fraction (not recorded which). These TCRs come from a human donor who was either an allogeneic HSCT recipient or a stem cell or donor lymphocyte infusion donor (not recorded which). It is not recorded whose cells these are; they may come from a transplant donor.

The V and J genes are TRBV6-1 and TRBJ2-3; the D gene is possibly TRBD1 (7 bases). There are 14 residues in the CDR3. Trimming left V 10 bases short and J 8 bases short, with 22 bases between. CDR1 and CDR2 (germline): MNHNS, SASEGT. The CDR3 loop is CATLSGQGGVTQYF. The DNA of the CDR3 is TGTGCCACCCTCTCCGGCCAGGGGGGTGTTACGCAGTATTTT.

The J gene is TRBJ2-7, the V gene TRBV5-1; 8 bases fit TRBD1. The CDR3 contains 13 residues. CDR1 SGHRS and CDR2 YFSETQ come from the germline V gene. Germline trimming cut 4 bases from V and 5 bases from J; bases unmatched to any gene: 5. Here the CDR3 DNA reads TGCGCCAGCAGCAACGGACAGGGCCACGAGCAGTACTTC. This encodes CASSNGQGHEQYF.

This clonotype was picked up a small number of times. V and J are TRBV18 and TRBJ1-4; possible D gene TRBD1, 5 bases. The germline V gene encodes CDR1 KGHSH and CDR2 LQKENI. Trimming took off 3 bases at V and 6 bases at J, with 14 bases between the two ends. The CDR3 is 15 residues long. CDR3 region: CASSPYDRAHEKLFF. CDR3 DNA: TGTGCCAGCTCACCTTACGACAGAGCACATGAAAAACTGTTTTTT.

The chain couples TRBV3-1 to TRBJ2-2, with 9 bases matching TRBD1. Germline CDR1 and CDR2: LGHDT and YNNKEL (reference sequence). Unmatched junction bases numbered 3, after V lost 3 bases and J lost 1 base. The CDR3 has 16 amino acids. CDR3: CASSHTGQGNTGELFF. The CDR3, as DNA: TGTGCCAGCAGCCACACGGGACAGGGGAACACCGGGGAGCTGTTTTTT.

The CDR3 region is CATSRPAGGTDTQYF. In nucleotides, the CDR3 is TGTGCCACCAGCAGACCCGCGGGAGGTACAGATACGCAGTATTTT. The rearrangement uses TRBV15 and TRBJ2-3, with TRBD2 identical over 8 bases. CDR1 is LNHNV and CDR2 is YYDKDF in the germline V gene (reference sequence). The CDR3 is 15 residues long. The junction had 4 bases not matched to a gene; V was cut back by 2 bases and J by 3 bases.

The CDR3 here is CASSQAGTASTDTQYF. As DNA, the CDR3 is TGTGCCAGCAGCCAGGCTGGGACAGCTAGCACAGATACGCAGTATTTT. This chain uses TRBV7-2 with TRBJ2-3; TRBD1 aligns across 7 bases. This CDR3 comprises 16 residues. Germline V gene sequence: CDR1 SGHTA, CDR2 FQGNSA. The V segment lost 5 bases and the J segment 0 bases; nucleotides outside the gene matches: 8.

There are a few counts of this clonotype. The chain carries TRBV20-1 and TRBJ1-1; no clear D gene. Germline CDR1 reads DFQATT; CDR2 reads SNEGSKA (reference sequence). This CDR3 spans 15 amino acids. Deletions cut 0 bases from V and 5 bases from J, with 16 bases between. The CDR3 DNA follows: TGCAGTGCTAGAGATGGATACCGTCAGCAAACTGAAGCTTTCTTT. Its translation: CSARDGYRQQTEAFF.

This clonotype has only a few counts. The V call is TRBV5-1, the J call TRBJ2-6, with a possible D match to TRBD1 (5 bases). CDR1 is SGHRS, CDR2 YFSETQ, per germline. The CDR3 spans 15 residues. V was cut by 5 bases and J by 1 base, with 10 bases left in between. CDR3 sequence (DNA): TGCGCCAGCAGTGCAAGGGGTTCTGGGGCCAACGTCCTGACTTTC. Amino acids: CASSARGSGANVLTF.